The 12 T cell receptor beta chains presented below share a single source sample, sequenced in a study of blood T cell repertoires in COVID-19. The data were produced by immunoSEQ multiplex PCR, yet TCRdb's version contains in-frame clones alone and is incomplete. The top ten hold about 5.3% of the sample, which has 200,000 to 250,000 clones, about 80% seen once. Sequencing was carried out using PBMCs or T cells enriched from blood (not recorded which). These TCRs come from a woman aged 45-59 years who had been exposed to COVID-19.

The chain carries TRBV12-3 or TRBV12-4 and TRBJ2-3; the D is unclear. There are 11 residues in the CDR3. The ends were cut back, 5 bases at V and 7 bases at J, with 7 bases in the middle. The CDR3: CASSLLYTQYF. CDR3 sequence (DNA): TGTGCCAGCAGTCTCCTTTATACGCAGTATTTT.

This chain uses TRBV30 with TRBJ1-2; possibly TRBD1 for D (6 bases). Germline V gene data show CDR1 as GTSNPN and CDR2 as SVGIG (reference sequence). The CDR3 is 14 residues long. Trimming removed 2 bases at V and 7 bases at J, with 17 bases between. The CDR3 DNA sequence: TGTGCCTGGAGTCGGGAGGGGGAATGGGGTGGCTACACCTTC. Protein: CAWSREGEWGGYTF.

Notes on this clone: Other DNA sequences from this sample encode an identical CDR3 as well. The rearrangement links TRBV9 to TRBJ1-1, with 7 bases matching TRBD1. V trimming: 0 bases; J trimming: 1 base; junction bases outside the gene matches: 0. This CDR3 spans 14 amino acids. Germline values: CDR1 SGDLS, CDR2 YYNGEE. In nucleotides, the CDR3 is TGTGCCAGCAGCGTAGGACAGGGGAACACTGAAGCTTTCTTT. Translating it yields CASSVGQGNTEAFF.

V gene TRBV30 combines with J gene TRBJ2-2, with D perhaps TRBD2 (6 bases). CDR1 is GTSNPN, CDR2 SVGIG, per germline (reference sequence). V lost 1 base, J lost 4 bases, and 13 bases lay in between. This CDR3 comprises 15 residues. The CDR3 coding sequence is TGTGCCTGGAGTGGGCCCACGCGGGGCACCGGGGAGCTGTTTTTT. It is translated as CAWSGPTRGTGELFF.

This sequence joins TRBV19 and TRBJ2-2, with 8 bases aligning to TRBD1. Unmatched junction bases numbered 12, after V lost 9 bases and J lost 6 bases. Germline lookup yields CDR1 LNHDA and CDR2 SQIVND (reference sequence). This CDR3 is 15 amino acids long. The CDR3 loop reads CASKGQGSLSGELFF. Written as DNA, the CDR3 is TGTGCCAGCAAAGGACAGGGCAGTCTTTCCGGGGAGCTGTTTTTT.

The V and J genes are TRBV2 and TRBJ1-4, with D unclear. The germline CDR1 and CDR2 sequences are SNHLY and FYNNEI. V lost 10 bases and J 6 bases, leaving 15 bases between the germline ends. The CDR3 spans 13 residues. In DNA form, the CDR3 reads TGTGCCACCGGGAGTAGTGTAGATGAAAAACTGTTTTTT. Translating gives CATGSSVDEKLFF.

This rearrangement joins TRBV28 to TRBJ1-4, with 7 bases aligning to TRBD1. Germline assignment: CDR1 MDHEN and CDR2 SYDVKM. After removal of 4 bases from V and 6 bases from J, the junction contained 2 bases not matched to a gene. This CDR3 comprises 13 residues. Here the CDR3 DNA reads TGTGCCAGCAGTTCCAGGGGGTATGAAAAACTGTTTTTT. As protein: CASSSRGYEKLFF. Drawing the rest from reference TRBV28 and TRBJ1-4, the complete variable domain is DVKVTQSSRYLVKRTGEKVFLECVQDMDHENMFWYRQDPGLGLRLIYFSYDVKMKEKGDIPEGYSVSREKKERFSLILESASTNQTSMYLCASSSRGYEKLFFGSGTQLSVL.

This chain links TRBV12-3 or TRBV12-4 with TRBJ2-1, with TRBD1 identical over 7 bases. The CDR3 sequence is 13 residues long. V shed 8 bases and J 8 bases; nucleotides not matched to a gene: 9. Written as DNA, the CDR3 is TGTGCCAGCGCTTACCTCACAGGGGATGAGCAGTTCTTC. Encoded protein: CASAYLTGDEQFF.

The chain recombines TRBV5-5 with TRBJ2-5; possibly TRBD1 for D (6 bases). Looked up from germline, CDR1 is SGHKS and CDR2 is YYEKEE (reference sequence). This CDR3 spans 12 amino acids. The V gene lost 4 bases and the J gene lost 2 bases, with 6 bases spanning the gap. The CDR3: CASSRGQETQYF. The CDR3 nucleotides are TGTGCCAGCAGCAGGGGGCAAGAGACCCAGTACTTC.

V gene TRBV5-1 combines with J gene TRBJ2-1, with 10 bases identical to TRBD2. CDR3 size: 18 residues. CDR1 SGHRS and CDR2 YFSETQ come from the germline V gene. V shed 2 bases, J shed 7 bases, and the junction held 15 bases outside the gene matches. The CDR3 DNA sequence: TGCGCCAGCAGCTTAATAGTAGCGGGGGGTCCCCTAAAGAATGAGCAGTTCTTC. It encodes CASSLIVAGGPLKNEQFF.

The V call is TRBV19, the J call TRBJ2-1; 12 bases map to TRBD2. CDR1 is LNHDA, CDR2 SQIVND, per germline (reference sequence). V dropped 5 bases and J dropped 3; count of bases not matched to a gene: 8. This CDR3 spans 17 amino acids. In DNA form, the CDR3 reads TGTGCCAGTAGTTACCTAGCGGGGGGGCCTTTCTACAATGAGCAGTTCTTC. Translated: CASSYLAGGPFYNEQFF.

This rearrangement joins TRBV6-2 or TRBV6-3 to TRBJ1-2, with a possible D match to TRBD1 (6 bases). V dropped 6 bases and J dropped 0 bases, with 17 bases sitting between them. The CDR3 contains 16 residues. Germline loops: CDR1 MNHEY, CDR2 SVGEGT. CDR3 DNA sequence: TGTGCCAGCAGCTTCGGACAGATTAGGCCTAACTATGGCTACACCTTC. It specifies CASSFGQIRPNYGYTF.